This T cell receptor (beta chain) came from a study of blood T cell repertoires in COVID-19. About the study: Italy, Spain and the United States were the sources of the convalescent and acute COVID-19 samples. Sources were T cells, B-cell-depleted T cells, or PBMCs; the material itself was cDNA or gDNA.

Per the study methods: Researchers report that nucleated cell counts were estimated from reference gene primer amplification. Assay used: immunoSEQ multiplex PCR; TCRdb lists only in-frame clones, some missing. V, J and clone size reflect that table, while D and trimming were determined from the DNA. This sample has tens of thousands of clones, with roughly 89% found just once. This CDR3 contains 11 residues. Trimming left V 5 bases short and J 5 bases short, with 4 bases between. CDR1 and CDR2 (germline): MDHEN, SYDVKM. Sequencing used peripheral blood. This clonotype was obtained from a woman in her 70s with acute or convalescent COVID-19. The gene calls are TRBV28 and TRBJ1-5; no definite D call. This CDR3 is CASSPYQPQHF. The DNA for the CDR3 is TGTGCCAGCAGTCCCTATCAGCCCCAGCATTTT.